The 11 T cell receptor beta chains in this list originate from one sample, sequenced in a study of OX40 agonist ivuxolimab in advanced cancers. Clones were sequenced by immunoSEQ multiplex PCR, and TCRdb holds only the in-frame ones, with some missing. The sample records 50,000 to 70,000 clones, about 86% being singletons. The input for sequencing was CD4+ or CD8+ T cells sorted from blood, taken in a trial of the OX40 agonist ivuxolimab. Source of these receptors: an adult with an advanced solid tumor such as melanoma, head and neck, liver or kidney cancer.

The chain carries TRBV11-1 and TRBJ2-1; 9 positions match TRBD2. The J segment lost 4 bases and the V segment lost 3 bases, leaving 13 bases of the junction unmatched. The CDR3 has 18 residues. CDR1 is SGHAT and CDR2 is FQDESV in the germline V gene (reference sequence). CDR3 in amino acids: CASSLGLALPPPYNEQFF. CDR3 nucleotides: TGTGCCAGCAGCTTGGGACTAGCCCTCCCCCCCCCGTACAATGAGCAGTTCTTC.

V usage is TRBV6-5 and J usage is TRBJ1-1; no clear D gene. V lost 0 bases to trimming and J lost 8 bases, with 16 bases between them. Germline V gives CDR1 MNHEY, CDR2 SVGAGI. CDR3 length: 15 residues. The CDR3 DNA follows: TGTGCCAGCAGTTACTCCGGGAGGACCCAAGAGGAAGCTTTCTTT. Translated: CASSYSGRTQEEAFF.

For this clone: The junction does not match germline at one end; this may be a read error. The rearrangement joins TRBV2 to TRBJ1-5, with D unclear. This CDR3 has 12 residues. CDR1 SNHLY and CDR2 FYNNEI come from the germline V gene. The CDR3 DNA reads as TGTGCCAGCAGCGAAGACCGGGGACCCCAGCATTTT. Translated, it gives CASSEDRGPQHF. Using reference TRBV2 and TRBJ1-5 for the parts outside the CDR3, the full variable domain is EPEVTQTPSHQVTQMGQEVILRCVPISNHLYFYWYRQILGQKVEFLVSFYNNEISEKSEIFDDQFSVERPDGSNFTLKIRSTKLEDSAMYFCASSEDRGPQHFGDGTRLSIL.

This chain joins TRBV5-6 and TRBJ1-1; 11 bases are a match to TRBD1. The trim removed 4 bases at V and 5 bases at J, leaving 7 bases unmatched. Germline V gene lookup returns CDR1 SGHDT and CDR2 YYEEEE. This CDR3 has 15 residues. The CDR3 DNA reads as TGTGCCAGCAGCCTAACCGGGACAGGGGGAACTGAAGCTTTCTTT. It codes for CASSLTGTGGTEAFF.

The CDR3 sequence is CASRNAGTNTEAFF. For the CDR3, the DNA is TGTGCCAGCAGAAACGCAGGGACCAACACTGAAGCTTTCTTT. The V gene is TRBV6-5, the J gene TRBJ1-1; maybe TRBD1 (5 bases). Looked up from germline, CDR1 is MNHEY and CDR2 is SVGAGI. Trimming stripped 6 bases from V and 2 bases from J, with 13 bases between. The CDR3 has 14 amino acids.

This clone was observed a few times. The DNA for the CDR3 is TGCGCCAGCAGCTTGGGCTCGACAGCATTCTCTGGAAACACCATATATTTT. It codes for CASSLGSTAFSGNTIYF. The gene calls are TRBV5-1 and TRBJ1-3; the D gene is possibly TRBD1 (5 bases). Trimming took 0 bases from V and 0 from J, leaving 13 bases between them. Per germline, CDR1 SGHRS and CDR2 YFSETQ. This CDR3 is 17 amino acids long.

This rearrangement joins TRBV21-1 to TRBJ2-4; TRBD2 was called by the table and not checked on the DNA. TRBV21-1 is a recognized pseudogene. CDR3 size: 15 residues. CDR3 DNA: TGTGCCAGCAGCCCCGGGCTAGCGGACGGAAACATTCAGTACTTC. This sequence encodes CASSPGLADGNIQYF.

This clone was recorded only once. This rearrangement joins TRBV29-1 to TRBJ1-1, with 9 bases lining up with TRBD1. Per the germline V gene, CDR1 is SQVTM and CDR2 is ANQGSEA. Trimming at V came to 1 base and at J to 4 bases, leaving 4 bases not matched to a gene. There are 14 residues in the CDR3. In DNA form, the CDR3 reads TGCAGCGTTGAAGGGACAGGGGCGATCACTGAAGCTTTCTTT. Its translation is CSVEGTGAITEAFF.

This chain links TRBV28 with TRBJ2-3; the match to TRBD2 covers 7 bases. Germline CDR1 MDHEN, CDR2 SYDVKM. V shed 3 bases and J 0 bases; nucleotides not matched to a gene: 3. CDR3 length: 15 residues. The DNA of the CDR3 is TGTGCCAGCAGTTTTTCGGGACTAAGCACAGATACGCAGTATTTT. Protein: CASSFSGLSTDTQYF.

The chain joins TRBV6-5 to TRBJ2-7, with D perhaps assigned TRBD1 or TRBD2 (7 bases each). Per germline, CDR1 MNHEY and CDR2 SVGAGI. Trimming left V 6 bases short and J 5 bases short, with 14 bases between. The CDR3 runs to 13 residues. The CDR3 region is CASRMTGRDEQYF. The CDR3 DNA reads as TGTGCCAGCAGAATGACAGGGAGGGACGAGCAGTACTTC.

V is TRBV18 and J is TRBJ1-3, with D unclear. The CDR3 runs 14 residues. The V gene's germline CDR1 is KGHSH and CDR2 LQKENI. The V and J ends lost 8 bases and 0 bases respectively, with 11 bases between them. CDR3: CASTTEGSGNTIYF. The CDR3, as DNA: TGTGCCAGCACAACAGAAGGCTCTGGAAACACCATATATTTT.